The sequence of this TCR beta chain was determined in a study of blood T cells in healthy people across ages. Study conclusions and caveats: A roughly linear age-dependent decrease characterized TCR beta diversity per million T cells. CMV status of donors was not determined, possibly confounding expanded clonotype changes. More naive CD4+ cells and higher diversity marked long-lived donors relative to aged donors.

Each donor supplied roughly 9 milliliters of peripheral blood. The germline gives CDR1 SGHTA, CDR2 FQGNSA. Between the trimmed V and J ends, which lost 4 bases and 10 bases, there was a span of 12 bases. CDR3 size: 12 residues. Using a J-beta primer mix together with a sample-barcoded 5' primer, a second PCR was run for about 6 to 11 cycles. TCRdb re-called the 5' RACE reads with MiXCR, one entry per CDR3 protein. The sample yields roughly 1,300,000 distinct CDR3 sequences, around 59% seen once. A note on this clonotype: The target antigen is unknown.

The chain employs TRBV7-2 and TRBJ2-3; D not resolved. This clonotype originated in a man between 18 and 29 years old in good health. The sample consisted of blood. The CDR3 here is CASSSGPQAQYF. The CDR3 DNA is TGTGCCAGCAGCTCCGGACCCCAGGCGCAGTATTTT. Filled out from reference TRBV7-2 and TRBJ2-3, the complete variable domain reads GAGVSQSPSNKVTEKGKDVELRCDPISGHTALYWYRQSLGQGLEFLIYFQGNSAPDKSGLPSDRFSAERTGGSVSTLTIQRTQQEDSAVYLCASSSGPQAQYFGPGTRLTVL.